This T cell receptor (beta chain) stems from a study of blood T cell repertoires in COVID-19. Study context: PBMCs, B-cell-depleted T cells, or T cells were the source of the cDNA or gDNA that made up the material.

The germline V and J ends were trimmed by 2 bases and 1 base, with 12 bases remaining between them. Per germline, CDR1 SGHDT and CDR2 YYEEEE. The CDR3 totals 15 residues. Source study methods: Using reference gene primer amplification, nucleated cell counts were estimated. This table comes from immunoSEQ multiplex PCR, and its TCRdb copy is limited to in-frame clones, with some not included. Clone size and V and J calls were adopted from that table, with D and trimming inferred from the DNA. The data contain around 200,000 clones, approximately 85% of them seen just once; the ten biggest clones take up 3.3%.

Sequencing was performed on peripheral blood. The J gene is TRBJ1-2, the V gene TRBV5-6; D is perhaps TRBD1 (6 bases). This sequence was found in a man aged 60 to 75 with acute or convalescent COVID-19. The CDR3 DNA reads TGTGCCAGCAGCTTACAGGGTGTAGTTAACTATGGCTACACCTTC. Translation: CASSLQGVVNYGYTF.